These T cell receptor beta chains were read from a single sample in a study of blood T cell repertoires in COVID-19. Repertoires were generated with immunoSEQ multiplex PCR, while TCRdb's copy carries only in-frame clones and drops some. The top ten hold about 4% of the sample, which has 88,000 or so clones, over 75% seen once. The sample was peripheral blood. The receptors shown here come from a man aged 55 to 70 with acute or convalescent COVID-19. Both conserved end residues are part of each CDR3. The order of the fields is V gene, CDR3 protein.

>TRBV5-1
CASQLGGWDTEAFF
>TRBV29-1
CSVRVGGTANTGELFF
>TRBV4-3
CASSQSRAGTGISGELFF
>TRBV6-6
CASNLGASGRATEQFF
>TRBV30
CAWKENRGLNTEAFF
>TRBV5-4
CASSSKLEQYF
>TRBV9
CASSVAGGPGTDTQYF
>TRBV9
CASKLAGSHNEQFF
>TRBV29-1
CSGNRDRDTEAFF
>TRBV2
CASRRRVDYGYTF
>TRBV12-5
CASGLTGGSEQYF
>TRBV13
CASSSLREHREQYF
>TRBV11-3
CASSLDLGARNEQFF
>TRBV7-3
CASSPGLAGVETQYF
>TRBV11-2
CASSYKFEHTKAETQYF
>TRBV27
CASSSRDLRPGQRNTEAFF
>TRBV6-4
CASTPLAGPSNTGELFF
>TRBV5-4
CASSRTVNYGYTF
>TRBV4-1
CASSQDVARASGGASDEQYF
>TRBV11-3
CASSSNSYEQYF
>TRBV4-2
CASSPKHERGIYEQYF
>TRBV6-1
CASSDGQGIQETQYF
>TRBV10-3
CATFRDRGNTIYF
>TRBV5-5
CASSSRLPRNEQFF
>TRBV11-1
CASSQEVETQYF
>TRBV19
CASSRGGSSYEQYF
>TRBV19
CASSIAAGQGAPGTGELFF
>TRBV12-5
CASGLPPDNEQFF
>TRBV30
CAWSLTDTEAFF